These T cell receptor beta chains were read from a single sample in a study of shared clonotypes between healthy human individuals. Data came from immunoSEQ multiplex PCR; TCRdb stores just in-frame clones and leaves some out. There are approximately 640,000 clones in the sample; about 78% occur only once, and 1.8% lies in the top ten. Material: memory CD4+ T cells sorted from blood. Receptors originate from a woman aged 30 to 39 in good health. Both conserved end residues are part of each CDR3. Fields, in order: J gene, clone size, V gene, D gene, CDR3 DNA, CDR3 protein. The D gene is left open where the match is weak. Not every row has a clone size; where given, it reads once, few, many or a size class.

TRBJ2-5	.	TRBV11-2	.	TGTGCCAGCAGCCAGTCACAAGAGACCCAGTACTTC	CASSQSQETQYF
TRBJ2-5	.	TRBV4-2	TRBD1	TGTGCCAGCAGCTTAAATCCGGGACAGGGGGCGGGGGAGCAGTACTTC	CASSLNPGQGAGEQYF
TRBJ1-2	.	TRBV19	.	TGTGCCAGTAGCATAGGCGGTAAGGGTGGCTACACCTTC	CASSIGGKGGYTF
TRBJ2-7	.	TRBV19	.	TGTGCCAGTAGCCAGGGAAAGAGCTCCTACGAGCAGTACTTC	CASSQGKSSYEQYF
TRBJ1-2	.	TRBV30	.	TGTGCCTGGAACCCGGGAGAGTGGCTTGGCTACACCTTC	CAWNPGEWLGYTF
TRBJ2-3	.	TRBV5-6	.	TGTGCCAGCAAACTTACTAGCACAGATACGCAGTATTTT	CASKLTSTDTQYF
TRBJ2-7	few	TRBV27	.	TGTGCCAGCGGGTCTTCGGTGGCAGGGGAGCAGTACTTC	CASGSSVAGEQYF
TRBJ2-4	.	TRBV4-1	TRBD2	TGCGCCAGCAGCCCGGGACTAGCGGGTGGGCTAGCCAAAAACATTCAGTACTTC	CASSPGLAGGLAKNIQYF
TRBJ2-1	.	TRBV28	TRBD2	TGTGCCAGCAGTTTTATAGCGGGACGATACAATGAGCAGTTCTTC	CASSFIAGRYNEQFF
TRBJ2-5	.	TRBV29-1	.	TGCAGCGTGAACGTCGCTGCCCGGATGGCCCAGTACTTC	CSVNVAARMAQYF
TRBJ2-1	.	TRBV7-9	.	TGTGCCAGCAGCTTACCTGTTCTGGACTCCTACAATGAGCAGTTCTTC	CASSLPVLDSYNEQFF
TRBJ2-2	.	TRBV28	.	TGTGCCAGCAGGGGAGGACGGGCGAACACCGGGGAGCTGTTTTTT	CASRGGRANTGELFF
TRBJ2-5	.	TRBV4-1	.	TGCGCCAGCAGCCAAAATCCCGGGACAAGCCAAGAGACCCAGTACTTC	CASSQNPGTSQETQYF
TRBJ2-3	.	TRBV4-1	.	TGCGCCAGCAGCCCGGGACAGAAAGGGCGGGGGGCCACAGATACGCAGTATTTT	CASSPGQKGRGATDTQYF
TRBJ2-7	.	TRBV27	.	TGTGCCAGCAGTTGCCCGGGCCCCAACTCCTACGAGCAGTACTTC	CASSCPGPNSYEQYF
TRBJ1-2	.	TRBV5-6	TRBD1	TGTGCCAGCAGCTTTCGACAGGGGAGCTATGGCTACACCTTC	CASSFRQGSYGYTF
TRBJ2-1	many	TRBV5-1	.	TGCGCCAGCAGCTTCGGCGGGGACTACAATGAGCAGTTCTTC	CASSFGGDYNEQFF
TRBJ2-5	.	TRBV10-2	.	TGCGCCAGCAGTGACGAGGGATTGGAGACCCAGTACTTC	CASSDEGLETQYF
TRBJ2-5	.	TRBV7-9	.	TGTGCCAGCAGCTTTCCGGGACCTACACCTCAAGAGACCCAGTACTTC	CASSFPGPTPQETQYF
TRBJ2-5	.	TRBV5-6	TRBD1	TGTGCCAGCAGCCGGGGACAGGGGGCTCGGGAGACCCAGTACTTC	CASSRGQGARETQYF
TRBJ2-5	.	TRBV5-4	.	TGTGCCAGCAGCTTGAAGGGTAACCAAGAGACCCAGTACTTC	CASSLKGNQETQYF
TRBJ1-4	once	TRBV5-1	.	TGCGCCAGCAGCACTCAGGGTGGGGAAAAACTGTTTTTT	CASSTQGGEKLFF
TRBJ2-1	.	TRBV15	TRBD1	TGTGCCACCAGCAGGGGTAAAGGGACAGGAGACAATGAGCAGTTCTTC	CATSRGKGTGDNEQFF
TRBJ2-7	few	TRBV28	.	TGTGCCAGCAGTTCTGGACTACCCTCCTACGAGCAGTACTTC	CASSSGLPSYEQYF
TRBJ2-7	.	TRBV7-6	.	TGTGCCAGCAGCTCCAATCCTGGGGGGGGCGCGGCCTACGAGCAGTACTTC	CASSSNPGGGAAYEQYF
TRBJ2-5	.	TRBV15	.	TGTGCCACCAGCAGAGTTCAGAGGTCCCCGTGGGAGACCCAGTACTTC	CATSRVQRSPWETQYF
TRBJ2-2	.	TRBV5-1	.	TGCGCCAGCAGCGGGGACATTGCCGGGGAGCTGTTTTTT	CASSGDIAGELFF
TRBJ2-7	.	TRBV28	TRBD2	TGTGCCAGCAGTTTATGGAATCTCGAGCGGGACGGATTATACGAGCAGTACTTC	CASSLWNLERDGLYEQYF
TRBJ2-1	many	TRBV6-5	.	TGTGCCAGCAGTTACTCACCGGAATCCTACAATGAGCAGTTCTTC	CASSYSPESYNEQFF
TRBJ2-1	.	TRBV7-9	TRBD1	TGTGCCAGCAGCTTAGGGACAGGAGCTTTCCATGAGCAGTTCTTC	CASSLGTGAFHEQFF
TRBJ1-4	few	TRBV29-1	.	TGCAGCGTTGTGTCAGGGGATGAAAAACTGTTTTTT	CSVVSGDEKLFF
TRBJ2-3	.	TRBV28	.	TGTGCCAGCAGTTTAGGCTATACGCAGTATTTT	CASSLGYTQYF
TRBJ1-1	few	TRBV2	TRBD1	TGTGCCAGCAGGGGGGACAGGGAGACTGAAGCTTTCTTT	CASRGDRETEAFF
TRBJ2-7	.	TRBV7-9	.	TGTGCCGCAGGGCGCGAGCAGTACTTC	CAAGREQYF
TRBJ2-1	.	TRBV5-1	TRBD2	TGCGCCAGCACTATAGCGGGAGGATACAATGAGCAGTTCTTC	CASTIAGGYNEQFF
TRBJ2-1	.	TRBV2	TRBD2	TGTGCCAGCAGAGGAATCAACGGGACTAGCGGGCCTCAGAGCTCCTACAATGAGCAGTTCTTC	CASRGINGTSGPQSSYNEQFF
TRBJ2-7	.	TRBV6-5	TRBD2	TGTGCCAGCAGAGGATGGGGGGGGAACTACGAGCAGTACTTC	CASRGWGGNYEQYF
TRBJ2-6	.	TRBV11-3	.	TGTGCCAGCAGCCGCCCAGGGGCTGGGGCCAACGTCCTGACTTTC	CASSRPGAGANVLTF
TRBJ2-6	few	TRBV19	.	TGTGCCAGTACCCAGTGGAGTAGGGGAACCGGGGCCAACGTCCTGACTTTC	CASTQWSRGTGANVLTF
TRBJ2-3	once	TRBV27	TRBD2	TGTGCCAGCAGGTCCACTAGCGGTGTACCGGCAGATACGCAGTATTTT	CASRSTSGVPADTQYF
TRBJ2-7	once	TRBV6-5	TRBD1	TGTGCCAGCAGTTACTCGACAGGGGCAAGGGCCTACGAGCAGTACTTC	CASSYSTGARAYEQYF
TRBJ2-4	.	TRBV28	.	TGTGCCACACAGTCATCAGGACTAGCCAAAAACATTCAGTACTTC	CATQSSGLAKNIQYF
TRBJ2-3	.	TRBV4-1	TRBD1	TGCGCCAGCAGCCAAGAAGGACAGGGGGAAAATACGCAGTATTTT	CASSQEGQGENTQYF
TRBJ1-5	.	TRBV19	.	TGTGCCAGTAGTATACGACAGGGCAATCAGCCCCAGCATTTT	CASSIRQGNQPQHF
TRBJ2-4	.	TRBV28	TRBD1	TGTGCCAGCAGTTTCTGGACAGGACCTTCCAAAAACATTCAGTACTTC	CASSFWTGPSKNIQYF
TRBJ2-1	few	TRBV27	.	TGTGCCAGCAGTTTATCAAATCGACAACAGGGACCCTATACCTACAATGAGCAGTTCTTC	CASSLSNRQQGPYTYNEQFF
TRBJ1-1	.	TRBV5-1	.	TGCGCCAGCAGCTTCGGGGGCGCGGACACTGAAGCTTTCTTT	CASSFGGADTEAFF
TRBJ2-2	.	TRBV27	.	TGTGCCAGCAGTTTACGACCACAGGGCACCAACACCGGGGAGCTGTTTTTT	CASSLRPQGTNTGELFF
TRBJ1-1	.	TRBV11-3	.	TGTGCCAGCAGCTTAAACCAGAACACTGAAGCTTTCTTT	CASSLNQNTEAFF
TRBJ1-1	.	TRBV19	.	TGTGCCACCAAGAGATTGGTCGGGGGCGCGAACACTGAAGCTTTCTTT	CATKRLVGGANTEAFF
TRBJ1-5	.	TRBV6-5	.	TGTGCCAGCAGTTACGGAGGTAGCAATCAGCCCCAGCATTTT	CASSYGGSNQPQHF
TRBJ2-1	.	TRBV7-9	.	TGTGCCAGCAGCTTCGGGAACTCCTACTCCTACAATGAGCAGTTCTTC	CASSFGNSYSYNEQFF
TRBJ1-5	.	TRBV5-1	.	TGCGCCAGCAGCTTGGTAAGGGAAGGTAGCAATCAGCCCCAGCATTTT	CASSLVREGSNQPQHF
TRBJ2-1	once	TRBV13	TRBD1	TGTGCCAGCAGCTCCCCCACAGGGGCCATCTACAATGAGCAGTTCTTC	CASSSPTGAIYNEQFF
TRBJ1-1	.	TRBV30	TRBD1	TGTGCCAGTAGTACAGTTGCAGGGGGCACTGAAGCTTTCTTT	CASSTVAGGTEAFF